This T cell receptor beta chain appears in the sequencing data of a study of Graves' ophthalmopathy and Graves' hyperthyroidism. With 10 bases removed from V and 0 bases from J, the gap between germline ends came to 9 bases. CDR1 and CDR2 from the germline V gene are MNHEY and SVGAGI. The length of the CDR3 is 12 residues. Researchers took RNA transcripts and amplified TCR beta CDR3 regions from them. A first-round RT-PCR used HTBI primers, followed by a second-round multiplex PCR. Each CDR3 protein is one row after TCRdb ran MiXCR on the multiplex PCR reads. The sample shows roughly 410,000 distinct CDR3 sequences, roughly 14% of them seen only once. Patients in the hyperthyroidism group, adults aged 18 to 65, were newly diagnosed, under 2 months' duration. In this cohort, patients with other autoimmune diseases, uncontrolled infections, pregnancy or lactation were excluded. The diagnosis combined clinical symptoms, thyroxine, TRAb, thyroid ultrasound and orbital computed tomography scans.

This clonotype was detected ten times or more. Its antigen remains unidentified. Study-wide findings and caveats: Detection in blood was also observed for most expanded thyroid clonotypes above 0.001 frequency.

The specimen was peripheral blood. This TCR was recovered from a woman under 30 with stable Graves' hyperthyroidism. The chain has TRBV6-5 and TRBJ1-2, with D maybe TRBD1 (6 bases). The CDR3 reads CAIQGPNYGYTF. CDR3 in DNA: TGTGCCATCCAGGGGCCTAACTATGGCTACACCTTC.